A single sample gave rise to the 9 T cell receptor beta chains below, sequenced in a study of cytomegalovirus exposure and HLA in healthy donors. The PCR ran on 60 Vbeta and 13 Jbeta primers. The method was immunoSEQ multiplex PCR; TCRdb's version includes in-frame clones alone and lacks a portion of them. The sample consists of 130,000 or so clones, roughly 73% of them appearing once. Sample: PBMCs. The origin of the receptors is a female donor in good health and CMV-seronegative.

The chain combines TRBV27 with TRBJ1-1, with a possible D match to TRBD1 (6 bases). V lost 5 bases to trimming and J lost 11 bases, with 18 bases between them. The CDR3 spans 13 residues. CDR1 MNHEY and CDR2 SMNVEV come from the germline V gene (reference sequence). The CDR3 coding sequence is TGTGCCAGCAGTCCAGAAAGGGGGATGGGGGCTTTCTTT. It encodes CASSPERGMGAFF.

The genes are TRBV4-2 and TRBJ2-7; 8 positions agree with TRBD1. There are 16 residues in the CDR3. Germline V gene data show CDR1 as LGHNA and CDR2 as YNFKEQ. V gave up 4 bases and J gave up 0 bases; unmatched junction bases: 8. Here the CDR3 reads CASSRAGQASSYEQYF. CDR3 sequence (DNA): TGTGCCAGCAGCCGGGCGGGACAGGCAAGCTCCTACGAGCAGTACTTC.

The chain employs TRBV27 and TRBJ1-2; D not resolved. Trimming took off 0 bases at V and 13 bases at J, with 15 bases between the two ends. This CDR3 has 13 residues. Per the germline V gene, CDR1 is MNHEY and CDR2 is SMNVEV (reference sequence). The CDR3: CASSLSAGQRSTF. The CDR3 nucleotides are TGTGCCAGCAGTTTATCGGCAGGCCAAAGAAGCACCTTC.

V gene TRBV11-2 combines with J gene TRBJ2-7; 9 bases fit TRBD2. Trimming removed 3 bases from V and 6 bases from J; junction bases left unmatched: 6. Looked up from germline, CDR1 is SGHAT and CDR2 is FQNNGV. The CDR3 contains 14 residues. The CDR3 region has the DNA TGTGCCAGCAGCTTCGGGACTAGCACCGCCGAGCAGTACTTC. It is translated as CASSFGTSTAEQYF.

The chain is built from TRBV5-4 and TRBJ1-1; tentatively, D is TRBD1 (5 bases). This CDR3 is 14 amino acids long. The germline V gene encodes CDR1 SGHNT and CDR2 YYREEE (reference sequence). V lost 1 base and J lost 0, with 7 bases in between. The CDR3 DNA follows: TGTGCCAGCAGCTTGTGGGGCCTGAACACTGAAGCTTTCTTT. This translates into CASSLWGLNTEAFF.

The chain employs TRBV18 and TRBJ2-1, with TRBD1 matching 10 bases. Per germline, CDR1 KGHSH and CDR2 LQKENI. This CDR3 contains 17 residues. The V segment lost 6 bases and the J segment 5 bases; nucleotides outside the gene matches: 13. The CDR3 bases are TGTGCCAGCTCGCAACTTACTCCCGGGACAGGGGACAATGAGCAGTTCTTC. It codes for CASSQLTPGTGDNEQFF. The whole variable domain, filled in from reference TRBV18 and TRBJ2-1, reads NAGVMQNPRHLVRRRGQEARLRCSPMKGHSHVYWYRQLPEEGLKFMVYLQKENIIDESGMPKERFSAEFPKEGPSILRIQQVVRGDSAAYFCASSQLTPGTGDNEQFFGPGTRLTVL.

The V call is TRBV27, the J call TRBJ1-2, with D possibly being TRBD1 (5 bases). Germline CDR1 and CDR2: MNHEY and SMNVEV (reference sequence). The CDR3 has 15 amino acids. Trimming took off 6 bases at V and 0 bases at J, with 14 bases between the two ends. CDR3: CASSDPGGANYGYTF. The CDR3, as DNA: TGTGCCAGCAGCGACCCTGGGGGGGCTAACTATGGCTACACCTTC.

The chain employs TRBV6-6 and TRBJ2-7, with 11 nucleotides matching TRBD2. V shed 0 bases, J shed 0 bases, and the junction held 1 base outside the gene matches. Per germline, CDR1 MNHNY and CDR2 SVGAGI (reference sequence). The CDR3 is made up of 16 amino acids. The CDR3 region is CASSYSTSGSSYEQYF. The DNA of the CDR3 is TGTGCCAGCAGTTACTCAACTAGCGGGAGCTCCTACGAGCAGTACTTC.

The chain combines TRBV18 with TRBJ1-1; 12 bases are a match to TRBD1. Looked up from germline, CDR1 is KGHSH and CDR2 is LQKENI. V lost 5 bases to trimming and J lost 12 bases; unmatched junction nucleotides: 7. This CDR3 has 13 amino acids. The CDR3 is CASSAGTGGETFF. CDR3 nucleotides: TGTGCCAGCTCAGCCGGGACAGGGGGCGAAACTTTCTTT.